The subject of this entry is one TCR beta chain. This specimen comes from a study of cytomegalovirus exposure and HLA in healthy donors. Unmatched junction bases numbered 12, after V lost 1 base and J lost 3 bases. The germline V gene encodes CDR1 SGHDT and CDR2 YYEEEE. CDR3 size: 17 residues. The PCR was carried out with 60 Vbeta primers and 13 Jbeta primers. Measured with immunoSEQ multiplex PCR; TCRdb has only the in-frame clones, and not every one. This sample carries approximately 220,000 clones, 76% of them seen once, and the ten largest clones take under 0.8%. Input material: PBMCs. This TCR was sampled from a man aged 18 to 35 in good health and CMV-seronegative. The chain recombines TRBV5-6 with TRBJ2-7; 8 bases are a match to TRBD2. The CDR3 loop reads CASSLRTVAGGRYEQYF. CDR3 sequence (DNA): TGTGCCAGCAGCTTGCGGACAGTGGCGGGAGGCCGCTACGAGCAGTACTTC.